The clone carrying this T cell receptor (beta chain) showed up many times. Time point denoted: sample taken at primary tumor resection. In each case, whole RNA from tumor, nontumor lung or frozen PBMC was sequenced unsorted. This sample is part of a study of spatial heterogeneity in lung cancer. MiXCR was run by TCRdb on the 5' RACE reads, yielding one entry per CDR3 protein. The sample records tens of thousands of distinct CDR3 sequences, approximately 12% being singletons. Germline V gene data show CDR1 as SEHNR and CDR2 as FQNEAQ (reference sequence). The CDR3 extends over 14 amino acids. Between the trimmed V and J ends, which lost 2 bases and 6 bases, there was a span of 11 bases.

The source was PBMCs, collected at surgery. The V and J genes are TRBV7-9 and TRBJ2-1; D gene ambiguous. The TCR was taken from a male donor with early-stage non-small cell lung cancer. CDR3 nucleotides: TGTGCCAGCAGCTTAATCCCGTCTACCAATGAGCAGTTCTTC. Its translation: CASSLIPSTNEQFF.